This T cell receptor (beta chain) appears in the sequencing data of a study of T cells of healthy individuals. This clonotype showed up just a few times. CDR3 length: 14 amino acids. Trimming stripped 6 bases from V and 6 bases from J, with 17 bases between. MiXCR, run by TCRdb on the 5' RACE reads, gives a single entry per CDR3 protein. The table has approximately 100,000 distinct CDR3 sequences, 15% to 20% seen once. The rearrangement joins TRBV12-3 or TRBV12-4 to TRBJ1-2, with D tentatively TRBD1 (6 bases). This clonotype was obtained from a human donor in good health. The CDR3 region is CASSGTGWGDGYTF. CDR3 nucleotides: TGTGCCAGCAGCGGAACAGGGTGGGGCGATGGCTACACCTTC.